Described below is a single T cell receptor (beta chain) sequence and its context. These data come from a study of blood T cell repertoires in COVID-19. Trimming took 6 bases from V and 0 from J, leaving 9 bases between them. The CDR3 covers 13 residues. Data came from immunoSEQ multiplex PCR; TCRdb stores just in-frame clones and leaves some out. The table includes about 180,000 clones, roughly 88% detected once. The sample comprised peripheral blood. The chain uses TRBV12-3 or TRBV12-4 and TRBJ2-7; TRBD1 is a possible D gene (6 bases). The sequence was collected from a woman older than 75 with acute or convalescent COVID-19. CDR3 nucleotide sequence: TGTGCCAGCAGCTCGGACAGCTCCTACGAGCAGTACTTC. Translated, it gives CASSSDSSYEQYF.